This TCR beta chain appears in the sequencing data of a study of shared clonotypes between healthy human individuals. Findings of the study overall: The represented genetic and exposure-history diversity was limited by the small number of donors.

With regard to this clone: Its antigen remains unidentified.

The table came from immunoSEQ multiplex PCR; TCRdb's copy has only in-frame clones and leaves some out. This sample has approximately 510,000 clones, with about four fifths found just once. V was shortened by 6 bases and J by 4 bases, with 15 bases between the two germline ends. The CDR3 has 14 residues. Germline V lookup: CDR1 SNHLY, CDR2 FYNNEI. The origin of this receptor is a woman aged 40 to 50 in good health. Some clones in this sample may be carry-over from other donors' samples. V and J are TRBV2 and TRBJ1-1, with a tentative D call TRBD1 (6 bases). Sample: PBMCs. CDR3 residues: CASRSQGGVTEAFF. DNA for the CDR3: TGTGCCAGCAGGAGCCAAGGGGGGGTCACTGAAGCTTTCTTT.